The clone carrying this T cell receptor beta chain was counted once. The sample originates from a study of cytomegalovirus exposure and HLA in healthy donors. V was trimmed by 10 bases and J by 3 bases, leaving 13 bases between them. The CDR3 is 12 residues long. The germline V gene encodes CDR1 SNHLY and CDR2 FYNNEI. 13 Jbeta primers and 60 Vbeta primers were used for the PCR. Assay: immunoSEQ multiplex PCR; the TCRdb copy retains only in-frame clones and omits some. The profile shows about 200,000 clones, 83% of them singletons. The source material was PBMCs. This sequence originates from a girl between 10 and 17 years old in good health and CMV-seronegative. The chain carries TRBV2 and TRBJ2-7; TRBD2 might be the D (5 bases). CDR3 nucleotide sequence: TGTGCCATAGCGAGATATGGCTACGAGCAGTACTTC. It translates to CAIARYGYEQYF.